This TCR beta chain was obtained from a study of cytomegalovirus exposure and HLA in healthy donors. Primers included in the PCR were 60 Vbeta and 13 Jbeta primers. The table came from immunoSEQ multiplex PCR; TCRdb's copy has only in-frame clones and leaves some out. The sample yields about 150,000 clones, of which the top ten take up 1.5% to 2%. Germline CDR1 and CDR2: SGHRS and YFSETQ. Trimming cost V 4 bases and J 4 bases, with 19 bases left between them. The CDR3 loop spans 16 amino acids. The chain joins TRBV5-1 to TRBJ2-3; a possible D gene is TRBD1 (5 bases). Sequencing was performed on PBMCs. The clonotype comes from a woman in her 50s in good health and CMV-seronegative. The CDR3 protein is CASSPGWQGIPDTQYF. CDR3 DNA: TGCGCCAGCAGCCCCGGATGGCAGGGAATACCAGATACGCAGTATTTT.